This T cell receptor beta chain was obtained from a study of blood T cell repertoires in COVID-19. Study-level information: Sites across the United States, Italy and Spain contributed samples from acute and convalescent COVID-19.

From germline, CDR1 is ENHRY and CDR2 SYGVKD. V lost 5 bases and J lost 0; bases outside the gene matches: 10. CDR3 size: 18 residues. Profiled with immunoSEQ multiplex PCR; TCRdb holds only in-frame clones, not every one. The table lists roughly 200,000 clones, around 80% of them singletons. The specimen sequenced was peripheral blood. This sequence was found in a man aged 40-50 years with active or convalescent COVID-19. The chain uses TRBV10-3 and TRBJ1-5; 10 bases are a match to TRBD1. The CDR3: CAISPGTGAPFSNQPQHF. CDR3 nucleotides: TGTGCCATCAGTCCCGGGACAGGGGCTCCCTTTAGCAATCAGCCCCAGCATTTT.